This T cell receptor beta chain was identified during a study of beta chain features in type 1 diabetes. About the research overall: All of the samples together had 107,917,701 sorted cells examined. Whole-study results and caveats: For Type 1 diabetes patients, all four CD4+ subsets carried TCRB CDR3s that were moderately but significantly shorter. Although PCR might favor shorter templates, it would do so equally in patients and controls.

This clone was detected a few times. Its antigen remains unidentified. Every isolated RNA sample was fully reverse transcribed, so sequencing captured expressed TCRB transcripts. The table came from immunoSEQ multiplex PCR; TCRdb's copy has only in-frame clones and leaves some out. The repertoire holds about 660,000 clones, more than 12% seen once, with just under 0.04% in the top ten. From germline, CDR1 is GTSNPN and CDR2 SVGIG (reference sequence). V was pared by 5 bases and J by 1 base, with 9 bases between. The CDR3 extends over 12 amino acids. V gene TRBV30 combines with J gene TRBJ2-7; no firm D call. The clonotype comes from a young man with type 1 diabetes. The sample was naive CD4+ T cells from blood. The CDR3 is CAWGDNSYEQYF. The CDR3 DNA reads TGTGCCTGGGGAGACAATTCCTACGAGCAGTACTTC.